These 12 T cell receptor beta chains were sequenced from one sample in a study of human T cells and chemical hapten exposure. TCRdb itself ran the RACE reads through MiXCR, one entry per CDR3 protein. The sample includes nearly 110,000 distinct CDR3 sequences, approximately 12% seen only once; the top ten take 1.6%. Time point given: pre-sensitization, week 0. The treatment denotes: therapeutic diphenylcyclopropenone sensitization with weekly scalp DPC. This specimen was whole blood, taken in connection with sensitization to the hapten diphenylcyclopropenone (DPC). Receptors originate from a woman aged 45-60 years with alopecia areata. Some clones in this sample may be carry-over from other donors' samples.

This clonotype was seen a few times. The chain uses TRBV18 and TRBJ1-5, with unresolved D. Trimming cost V 3 bases and J 4 bases, with 10 bases left between them. The CDR3 spans 14 residues. Germline CDR1 KGHSH, CDR2 LQKENI. CDR3 residues: CASSPTGRNQPQHF. CDR3 bases: TGTGCCAGCTCACCGACGGGGAGAAATCAGCCCCAGCATTTT.

This clonotype was seen ten or more times. CDR3 DNA sequence: TGTGCCAGCAGTCCACCTGGGGGGGCGACCGGGGAGCTGTTTTTT. Encoded protein: CASSPPGGATGELFF. The chain uses TRBV27 and TRBJ2-2; the D gene is possibly TRBD2 (7 bases). In germline, CDR1 is MNHEY, CDR2 SMNVEV (reference sequence). V was trimmed by 5 bases and J by 5 bases, leaving 15 bases between them. The CDR3 length is 15 residues.

The sample holds a few counts of this clonotype. The gene calls are TRBV11-3 and TRBJ2-7, with D unclear. The CDR3 totals 13 residues. Trimming took 3 bases from V and 3 from J, leaving 9 bases between them. Germline V CDR1 and CDR2: SGHNT, YENEEA. The CDR3 loop reads CASSLFSDYEQYF. In nucleotides, the CDR3 is TGTGCCAGCAGCTTGTTCTCCGACTACGAGCAGTACTTC.

This clonotype was seen more than once but under ten times. The chain links TRBV19 to TRBJ2-2, with a possible D match to TRBD1 (6 bases). Trimming cost V 5 bases and J 2 bases, with 12 bases left between them. The CDR3 contains 15 residues. Germline loops: CDR1 LNHDA, CDR2 SQIVND (reference sequence). CDR3 coding DNA: TGTGCCAGTAGTCCCGGACAGAGAAACACCGGGGAGCTGTTTTTT. It specifies CASSPGQRNTGELFF.

This clonotype was seen at least ten times. The chain has TRBV5-1 and TRBJ1-6; 9 nucleotides align to TRBD1. Trimming removed 0 bases from V and 6 bases from J; junction bases left unmatched: 7. Germline V gives CDR1 SGHRS, CDR2 YFSETQ. This CDR3 comprises 17 residues. The CDR3 spells CASSLVEQGALNSPLHF. In DNA form, the CDR3 reads TGCGCCAGCAGCTTGGTGGAACAGGGGGCACTTAATTCACCCCTCCACTTT. Variable domain in full (rest from reference TRBV5-1 and TRBJ1-6): KAGVTQTPRYLIKTRGQQVTLSCSPISGHRSVSWYQQTPGQGLQFLFEYFSETQRNKGNFPGRFSGRQFSNSRSEMNVSTLELGDSALYLCASSLVEQGALNSPLHFGNGTRLTVT.

This chain connects TRBV11-2 to TRBJ2-1; TRBD2 matches 8 bases. J was trimmed by 0 bases and V by 5 bases; bases with no gene match: 3. This CDR3 contains 15 residues. Germline V CDR1 and CDR2: SGHAT, FQNNGV. Here the CDR3 DNA reads TGTGCCAGCAGCCGGGGGGGAAGCTCCTACAATGAGCAGTTCTTC. It yields the protein CASSRGGSSYNEQFF.

The rearrangement uses TRBV12-3 or TRBV12-4 and TRBJ1-4; the match to TRBD1 covers 8 bases. J was trimmed by 4 bases and V by 5 bases; bases with no gene match: 3. The CDR3 spans 14 residues. CDR3 coding DNA: TGTGCCAGCAGTGCAGGGGGCGGTAATGAAAAACTGTTTTTT. Translated, it gives CASSAGGGNEKLFF.

This clonotype was seen more than once but under ten times. The chain recombines TRBV4-1 with TRBJ1-5, with 7 bases aligning to TRBD1. V lost 4 bases to trimming and J lost 5 bases; unmatched junction nucleotides: 14. The CDR3 is made up of 17 amino acids. CDR1 is MGHRA and CDR2 is YSYEKL in the germline V gene. CDR3 bases: TGCGCCAGCAGCCTCCACCGTCTTATAACAGGGGATCAGCCCCAGCATTTT. The encoded protein is CASSLHRLITGDQPQHF.

This chain joins TRBV13 and TRBJ2-3; 7 bases are a match to TRBD1. The CDR3 is 14 residues long. The V and J ends lost 8 bases and 1 base, in that order; junction bases with no gene match: 6. From germline, CDR1 is PRHDT and CDR2 FYEKMQ (reference sequence). The CDR3 loop is CASRRQGGTDTQYF. The CDR3 DNA is TGTGCCAGCCGAAGACAGGGAGGCACAGATACGCAGTATTTT.

This chain connects TRBV29-1 to TRBJ2-3; 11 bases agree with TRBD2. V lost 4 bases and J lost 3; bases outside the gene matches: 6. The CDR3 contains 15 residues. CDR1 is SQVTM, CDR2 ANQGSEA, per germline. The CDR3 here is CSVADRTSGTDTQYF. CDR3 bases: TGCAGCGTTGCGGACCGGACTAGCGGGACAGATACGCAGTATTTT.

At least ten counts were recorded for this clonotype. The chain recombines TRBV7-6 with TRBJ1-5, with D uncertain. The CDR3 consists of 13 residues. Trimming shortened V by 5 bases and J by 3 bases, and 8 bases separated the two germline ends. Germline V gives CDR1 SGHVS, CDR2 FNYEAQ. CDR3 sequence (DNA): TGTGCCAGCAGCCATGAACCCAATCAGCCCCAGCATTTT. Protein sequence: CASSHEPNQPQHF. The variable domain in full, with the rest retrieved from reference TRBV7-6 and TRBJ1-5, is GAGVSQSPRYKVTKRGQDVALRCDPISGHVSLYWYRQALGQGPEFLTYFNYEAQQDKSGLPNDRFSAERPEGSISTLTIQRTEQRDSAMYRCASSHEPNQPQHFGDGTRLSIL.

The sample holds many counts of this clonotype. The genes are TRBV4-3 and TRBJ2-1; a possible D gene is TRBD1 (5 bases). CDR1 is LGHNA and CDR2 is YSLEER in the germline V gene. V lost 1 base, J lost 7 bases, and 20 bases lay in between. The CDR3 has 17 amino acids. The CDR3 sequence: CASSQGAKRQNNNEQFF. The CDR3 DNA reads as TGCGCCAGCAGCCAAGGGGCCAAACGACAGAACAATAATGAGCAGTTCTTC.